This T cell receptor beta chain was recovered during a study of T cells after posttransplantation cyclophosphamide. Only in-frame clones appear in the TCRdb table, and some are missing; sequencing was by immunoSEQ multiplex PCR. The sample holds about 25,000 clones, and no clone turns up only once. Findings and caveats of the study: Donor-recipient repertoire similarity was low at 1-2 months, rising over year one. Tissue-infiltrating T cells from skin or gut overlapped little with blood T cells.

There are a few counts of this clone. Its antigen is undetermined. At one of its ends the junction is not consistent with the germline gene, which may arise from a read error. The CDR3 has 13 residues. The germline V gene has CDR1 MNHEY and CDR2 SMNVEV (reference sequence). The chain couples TRBV27 to TRBJ1-2; TRBD1 is a possible D gene (5 bases). Sequencing was carried out using PBMCs. This receptor was identified in a man aged 45 to 65 in good health, CMV-negative, and a related stem cell transplant donor. In DNA form, the CDR3 reads TGTGCCAGTCGTAGGCAGGGCAACTATGGCCACACCTTC. Its translation is CASRRQGNYGHTF.